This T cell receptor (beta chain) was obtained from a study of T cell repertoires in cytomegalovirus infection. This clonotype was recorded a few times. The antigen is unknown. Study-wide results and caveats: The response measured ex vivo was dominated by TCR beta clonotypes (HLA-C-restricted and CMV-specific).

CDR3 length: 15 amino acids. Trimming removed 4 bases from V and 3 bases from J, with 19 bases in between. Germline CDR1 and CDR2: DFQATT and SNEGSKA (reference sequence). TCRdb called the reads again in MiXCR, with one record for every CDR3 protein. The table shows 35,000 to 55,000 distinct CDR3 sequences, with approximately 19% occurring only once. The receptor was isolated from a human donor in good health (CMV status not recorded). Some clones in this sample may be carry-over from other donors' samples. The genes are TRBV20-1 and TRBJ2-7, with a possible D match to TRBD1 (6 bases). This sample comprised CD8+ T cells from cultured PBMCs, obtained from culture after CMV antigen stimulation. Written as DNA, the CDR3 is TGCAGTGCTACAATACCGGGACAAACGGACTACGAGCAGTACTTC. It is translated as CSATIPGQTDYEQYF.